This is a list of T cell receptor beta chains from one sample in a study of shared clonotypes between healthy human individuals. Repertoires were generated with immunoSEQ multiplex PCR, while TCRdb's copy carries only in-frame clones and drops some. The sample lists approximately 2.3 million clones, approximately 95% occurring once. The sample was naive CD4+ T cells from PBMCs. The receptors were gathered from a man between 18 and 29 years old in good health. Some clones in this sample may be carry-over from other donors' samples. Each CDR3 is given with its conserved first and last residue. Each record gives: CDR3 DNA, CDR3 protein, J gene, clone size, V gene, D gene, CDR3 length. A D gene is named only where the DNA matches it firmly. Only some rows state a clone size, as once, few, many or a class for expanded clones.

TGTGCCAGCAGCTCAAATAGAGCGGGACCGGGGGAGACCCAGTACTTC,CASSSNRAGPGETQYF,TRBJ2-5,NA,TRBV13,TRBD2,16
TGTGCCAGCGGGCGGGACAGGAACTACGAGCAGTACTTC,CASGRDRNYEQYF,TRBJ2-7,NA,TRBV5-6,TRBD1,13
TGTGCCAGCAGCCACGGAGGCACTGAAGCTTTCTTT,CASSHGGTEAFF,TRBJ1-1,few,TRBV7-8,NA,12
TGTGCCAGCTCGATAGTGGGTCAAGAGACCCAGTACTTC,CASSIVGQETQYF,TRBJ2-5,NA,TRBV18,NA,13
TGCGCCAGCAGCTTGGAGGCAGGTGGATATGGCTACACCTTC,CASSLEAGGYGYTF,TRBJ1-2,NA,TRBV5-1,NA,14
TGTGCCAGTAGTACGAACAGGGTGAGTTACGAGCAGTACTTC,CASSTNRVSYEQYF,TRBJ2-7,once,TRBV19,NA,14
TGTGCCACCAGCAGATTGGGGCAGGGGGGAAAGTCCTACAATGAGCAGTTCTTC,CATSRLGQGGKSYNEQFF,TRBJ2-1,NA,TRBV15,NA,18
TGTGCCACCAGCAGAGATGGAGCCCTAAAGTACTACGAGCAGTACTTC,CATSRDGALKYYEQYF,TRBJ2-7,NA,TRBV15,NA,16
TGCAGCGTGGAAGACAGGGGGCACGGAAACACCATATATTTT,CSVEDRGHGNTIYF,TRBJ1-3,NA,TRBV29-1,TRBD1,14
TGTGCTTGCAGGTCGCAAGTCGAGACCCAGTACTTC,CACRSQVETQYF,TRBJ2-5,NA,TRBV7-2,NA,12
TGTGCCAGCAGCTTACTAACAGGGGGCCGGGGCTACACCTTC,CASSLLTGGRGYTF,TRBJ1-2,NA,TRBV5-4,TRBD1,14
TGTGCCAGTAGTATAGGCCGATGGAGTGGCTACACCTTC,CASSIGRWSGYTF,TRBJ1-2,NA,TRBV19,NA,13
TGTGCCAGCAGCCCCCCAGTAGCGGGAGCCTACGAGCAGTACTTC,CASSPPVAGAYEQYF,TRBJ2-7,NA,TRBV5-6,TRBD2,15
TGTGCCAGCACCCTACTAGCGGGCCAATACAATGAGCAGTTCTTC,CASTLLAGQYNEQFF,TRBJ2-1,NA,TRBV27,TRBD2,15
TGTGCCAGCAGCCAGGGGCTAGCTTACGAGCAGTACTTC,CASSQGLAYEQYF,TRBJ2-7,NA,TRBV6-1,NA,13
TGTGCCAGCAGGGGACAGGGTTCCGATACTGAAGCTTTCTTT,CASRGQGSDTEAFF,TRBJ1-1,NA,TRBV27,TRBD1,14
TGCGCCAGCAGCTCCGACCGCGGCACTGAAGCTTTCTTT,CASSSDRGTEAFF,TRBJ1-1,NA,TRBV5-1,NA,13
TGCGCCAGCAGCTCCGCCGGGACTAGCGGGACCTGGGGCACAGATACGCAGTATTTT,CASSSAGTSGTWGTDTQYF,TRBJ2-3,NA,TRBV5-1,TRBD2,19
TGTGCCACCAGCAGAGGGTTACAACCAATGAACACTGAAGCTTTCTTT,CATSRGLQPMNTEAFF,TRBJ1-1,NA,TRBV15,NA,16
TGTGCCAGTAACGTCCCGGGACAGGGGATCTATGACTACACCTTC,CASNVPGQGIYDYTF,TRBJ1-2,NA,TRBV19,TRBD1,15
TGTGCCAGCAGAAGAACAGGAGGGGAAGAGACCCAGTACTTC,CASRRTGGEETQYF,TRBJ2-5,NA,TRBV27,NA,14
TGTGCCAGCAGTTACTCGAACGCGGGAGCGCGGAATGAGCAGTTCTTC,CASSYSNAGARNEQFF,TRBJ2-1,NA,TRBV6-5,TRBD2,16
TGTGCCAGCAGACCGGACAGGACAAACTATGGCTACACCTTC,CASRPDRTNYGYTF,TRBJ1-2,NA,TRBV6-5,TRBD1,14
TGTGCCAGCAGAGCTGACGGTACAGATACGCAGTATTTT,CASRADGTDTQYF,TRBJ2-3,NA,TRBV28,NA,13
TGTGCCAGCAGTGATGACGGGGGGGGTTATGGCTACACCTTC,CASSDDGGGYGYTF,TRBJ1-2,NA,TRBV2,NA,14
TGTGCCAGCAGTTTAATCTCAGATACGCAGTATTTT,CASSLISDTQYF,TRBJ2-3,NA,TRBV27,NA,12
TGCGCCAGCAGCTTGGATTCGGGTGCCCCCTACGAGCAGTACTTC,CASSLDSGAPYEQYF,TRBJ2-7,NA,TRBV5-1,NA,15
TGCGCCAGCAGCCAAGATCTGAGGCAATCAACGGATCAGCCCCAGCATTTT,CASSQDLRQSTDQPQHF,TRBJ1-5,NA,TRBV4-3,NA,17
TGCGCCAGCAGCGGTACAAAGCCCGGACTAGCGGGACCCTACAATGAGCAGTTCTTC,CASSGTKPGLAGPYNEQFF,TRBJ2-1,NA,TRBV5-1,TRBD2,19
TGTGCCAGCAGTCCCGGCGGCGCAACTAATGAAAAACTGTTTTTT,CASSPGGATNEKLFF,TRBJ1-4,NA,TRBV6-5,NA,15
TGTGCCAGCAGCAGCCGGGCCCTACAAGAGACCCAGTACTTC,CASSSRALQETQYF,TRBJ2-5,NA,TRBV7-9,NA,14
TGCGCCAGCAGCTTGGCGCAGGGGCCCACCGGGGAGCTGTTTTTT,CASSLAQGPTGELFF,TRBJ2-2,NA,TRBV5-1,NA,15
TGTGCCAGCAGCCTGTGGGCTGGCTACACCTTC,CASSLWAGYTF,TRBJ1-2,NA,TRBV5-8,NA,11
TGTGCCAGCAGCGTTGGGAGTCCACCCTACAATGAGCAGTTCTTC,CASSVGSPPYNEQFF,TRBJ2-1,NA,TRBV9,NA,15
TGTGCCAGCTCACCACTGACAGAGAACACTGAAGCTTTCTTT,CASSPLTENTEAFF,TRBJ1-1,NA,TRBV18,NA,14
TGTGCCAGCAGTCCCCGGGACGAAGAGACCCAGTACTTC,CASSPRDEETQYF,TRBJ2-5,NA,TRBV6-6,NA,13
TGTGCCAGCAGCTTAAATCCGGCTAGCGGGAGTATCGGGCAGTACTTC,CASSLNPASGSIGQYF,TRBJ2-7,NA,TRBV7-9,TRBD2,16
TGTGCCAGCAGCTTTTCGGCTAGTAGTAGGAATGAGCAGTTCTTC,CASSFSASSRNEQFF,TRBJ2-1,once,TRBV7-2,NA,15
TGTGCCAGCATCCTGACTTCCTGGGGCACTGAAGCTTTCTTT,CASILTSWGTEAFF,TRBJ1-1,NA,TRBV6-5,NA,14
TGTGCCAGTAGTACCCCCGGGGGGGTCGCGTCACAGCCCCAGCATTTT,CASSTPGGVASQPQHF,TRBJ1-5,NA,TRBV19,NA,16
TGTGCCAGCTCACCCATGACAGGGGGGAACACCGGGGAGCTGTTTTTT,CASSPMTGGNTGELFF,TRBJ2-2,NA,TRBV18,TRBD1,16
TGTGCCAGCAGCCGCATCGGGCAGGGTGATCAGCCCCAGCATTTT,CASSRIGQGDQPQHF,TRBJ1-5,NA,TRBV7-9,NA,15
TGTGCCAGCACAGAAAGAGACAGGGTATCCGGGGAGCTGTTTTTT,CASTERDRVSGELFF,TRBJ2-2,NA,TRBV2,TRBD1,15
TGTGCCAGCAGCTTCCCTTCTACGTACCAAGAGACCCAGTACTTC,CASSFPSTYQETQYF,TRBJ2-5,NA,TRBV5-5,NA,15
TGTGCCACCAGCAGAGATGGGCCGATCGCTGAAGCTTTCTTT,CATSRDGPIAEAFF,TRBJ1-1,NA,TRBV15,NA,14
TGCGCCAGCAGCTTGCCTAGCGGCGATGCGAACACCGGGGAGCTGTTTTTT,CASSLPSGDANTGELFF,TRBJ2-2,NA,TRBV5-1,TRBD2,17
TGTGCCAGCTCATCGGACAGGGTTAACACTGAAGCTTTCTTT,CASSSDRVNTEAFF,TRBJ1-1,NA,TRBV18,TRBD1,14
TGTGCCAGTAGTATAGACTCCTTCTACGAGCAGTACTTC,CASSIDSFYEQYF,TRBJ2-7,NA,TRBV19,NA,13